Included here is one TCR beta chain sequence, with context. There is no known antigen for this receptor. Within one base of it there is no much larger clone, and no base qualities were kept. These data are taken from a study of cytomegalovirus exposure and HLA in healthy donors (dated by TCRdb to 2016 to 2017). Background on the whole study: In an earlier analysis of roughly 590 of the donors, about 260 Gb of sequence data and roughly 100 million unique TCR beta sequences from 150 million to 200 million T cells were reported. A later genetic analysis took genome-wide SNP genotypes for about 65% of the 666 donors and used that subset as a discovery cohort. The study used immunosequencing to profile the T cell repertoires of 670 or so subjects and linked those repertoires to cytomegalovirus serostatus. Because of strong linkage in the cohort, a handful of DR-DQ haplotypes were treated as single units for association and clustering. The number of donors typed differed by locus, with roughly 620-630 for A, B, C, DRB1 and DQB1, 522 for DQA1, 600 to 610 for DPA1, and some 440 for DPB1. Every repertoire in the discovery cohort had been generated on one and the same sequencing platform. Of the roughly 410 genotyped donors, less than 90% were placed in the genetic ancestry cluster associated with self-reported Caucasian donors. The study was designed to test whether signatures of past pathogen exposure could be identified by cataloging public T cell receptors. A later analysis re-examined previously published TCR beta repertoires from 500 to 700 donors and added high-resolution HLA genotyping to investigate patterns of TCR occurrence. Along with the approximately 700-subject first cohort, a separate validation cohort of over a hundred different subjects was used. Among several hundred genotyped donors of the cohort, an average of around 220,000 unique TCR beta nucleotide sequences was sequenced per donor, of which roughly 18% were non-productive. High-throughput TCR immunosequencing, statistical association of individual TCRs with disease status, and machine learning were combined to predict cytomegalovirus infection status. Donor age, sex, ethnicity and CMV serostatus were compiled alongside the repertoire data. In the later analysis, no new phenotypic data were used to find candidate immune exposures; instead, reliance was placed on TCR beta sequences and their occurrence across donors. Roughly 300 gigabases of sequencing data and 75 million to 85 million unique TCR sequences made up an early release that covered over 550 HLA-typed donors. Class I and class II HLA loci were covered by the typing at four-digit resolution. To decide whether each TCR beta V gene segment behaved as functional or pseudogenic, an earlier analysis of fewer than 750 of the donors relied on high-throughput TCR beta sequencing.

The CDR3 starts with the cysteine, ends with the phenylalanine, and has 13 residues. This entry keeps only the CDR3 DNA: 39 bases, framed from base 1. Cut back by 5 bases and 2 bases, the V and J ends lie 10 bases apart. The germline V gene provides CDR1 MGHRA and CDR2 YSYEKL. Here is what the overall study found, with its caveats: According to the authors, the approach could potentially be generalized to other disease states and immunological phenotypes. A few of the identified cytomegalovirus-associated TCR beta chains were confirmed in vitro to be specific for cytomegalovirus antigens. In a later genetic analysis, fewer N-insertions in productive TCRs were reported among donors in an Asian-associated ancestry cluster than the roughly 670-donor mean. Because the 87-base-pair reads could not distinguish some IMGT-functional V segments, including TRBV6-2 and TRBV6-3, those segments were excluded. Immune exposure information for the cohort was limited to CMV serostatus. In a later genetic analysis, a missense DCLRE1C variant was associated with V-gene and J-gene trimming of TCR beta chains, and the association was replicated in an independent cohort. A later analysis reported that several top co-occurrence clusters appeared linked to parvovirus B19, influenza, CMV and Epstein-Barr virus. Because HLA typing was missing for some donors at each locus, association tests included only the typed subset. In both the original and validation cohorts, the classifier was reported to diagnose cytomegalovirus status with high specificity and sensitivity. Sequencing depth was assumed to be roughly uniform across donors in the presence/absence analyses, though that assumption may not hold. This cohort had only TCR beta chains sequenced, and the lack of alpha or paired-chain data limited which features could be detected. Most CMV-associated TCR beta chains appeared to be HLA-restricted in a later analysis, and the HLA associations seemed to be driven largely by CMV exposure. In an earlier analysis of 500 to 650 of the donors, most TCR beta V segments appeared in productive rearrangements about 87% or about 30% of the time, broadly matching IMGT annotations. A group of highly shared sequence variants was considered likely to be a technical artifact of the sequencing pipeline. Across donors, most TCR sequences were observed very rarely, whereas some public TCRs were present in many individuals. In a later analysis, HLA-associated TCR beta chains showed more clonal expansion and lower generation probabilities than non-associated chains that were equally common. A later analysis found that TCR association rates varied across HLA loci, with DRB1 alleles showing the most associated TCRs and HLA-C alleles the fewest. A further reported finding was that TCR beta sequences accurately predicted the HLA-A and HLA-B alleles for most subjects in the first cohort. The earlier analysis of approximately 560 of the donors excluded roughly 16 rarely observed V segments, including chromosome 9 orphons, because counts were too low. Assigning TCR associations to individual alleles was difficult when HLA alleles, especially DR and DQ, strongly co-occurred. The study listed 150 to 200 TCR beta chains as associated with cytomegalovirus. A later analysis associated some 17,000 TCR beta sequences with specific HLA alleles at a false discovery rate of 0.05. Correlated functional status among segregating V segments might reflect linkage disequilibrium, but an unknown experimental factor could not be ruled out.

The method was the immunoSEQ multiplex PCR assay. For the multiplex PCR, a mixture combining 60 forward primers for TCR Vbeta segments and 13 reverse primers for TCR Jbeta segments was used. The CDR3 region of rearranged TCR beta genes was amplified from genomic DNA with a multiplex PCR assay. The Illumina HiSeq System was used to sequence the amplified TCR beta libraries as 87-base-pair reads. The original methods were these. A later analysis counted tens of millions of unique TCR beta chains across the 690 or so repertoires, and 9.5 million to 11 million of these chains were shared by at least two donors. Raw reads were error-corrected and collapsed into unique sequences with a nearest-neighbor algorithm that merged closely related sequences to remove PCR and sequencing errors. V, D and J gene segments were assigned by aligning CDR3 sequences to IMGT reference sequences. For a sequence to be retained, a match of at least six nucleotides to both a V gene segment and a J gene segment was required. A rearrangement was called productive if the CDR3 had no stop codons and remained in frame with V and J, and every other rearrangement was called non-productive. Following IMGT convention, CDR3 was defined as the stretch from the second conserved V-encoded cysteine to the conserved J-encoded phenylalanine. The earlier analysis of some 540 of the donors excluded any sequence lacking an unambiguous match to a single V gene segment. An earlier analysis of fewer than 750 of the donors classified V segments as functional when productive rearrangements were above 56.7% and as segregating when the standard deviation between donors was above 5%. A statistical classification framework was developed to diagnose cytomegalovirus status using the catalog of TCR beta chain sequences. V and J gene assignment, in a later analysis, came from comparing TCR nucleotide sequences with IMGT/GENE-DB human TR gene sequences. In a later analysis, CDR3 sequences and most-parsimonious VDJ recombination scenarios were assigned using the TCRdist pipeline. In a later analysis, each TCR beta chain was defined by its CDR3 amino acid sequence together with its V-gene family, and reads without a unique V-gene family were excluded. To address suspected cross-contamination and a sequencing artifact, a later analysis removed roughly 580 highly shared, low-generation-probability nucleotide sequences. A later analysis calculated a clonal expansion index for each public chain from normalized within-repertoire ranks of inferred template counts. A later analysis computed generation probabilities with a VDJ recombination model fitted to out-of-frame rearrangements, and checked the results against IGoR. In a later analysis, TCR-TCR, TCR-HLA and TCR-CMV co-occurrence was scored with hypergeometric tests, and a repertoire-size bias correction was applied to TCR pairs. In a later analysis, false discovery rates were estimated by permuting HLA or CMV assignments 20 times. In a later analysis, co-occurring TCRs were grouped using DBSCAN, with TCRdist sequence similarity added in when clustering inside HLA-allele-positive subsets. Repertoires with fewer than 30,000 or more than 120,000 public chains, plus five repertoires with anomalous nucleotide sharing, were excluded from co-occurrence clustering. Held by TCRdb, this immuneACCESS table contains in-frame sequences only and omits some clones. Under half of the omission traces to an unresolved V gene where checked; the cause of the rest is unknown. V, J and clone size derive from that table, while D and trimming were established from the DNA sequence. In all, the sample holds roughly 110,000 clones, and roughly four fifths of those were seen once. The ten largest clones capture 3.6% of the sample.

The cohort comprised several hundred healthy bone marrow donors. At the time of sampling, all cohort members were nominally healthy, though unrecorded immune exposures were likely present. The donor tested CMV seronegative, placing the donor among the 350 to 400 seronegative members of the cohort. Each donor provided a peripheral blood sample, and peripheral blood mononuclear cells were used for TCR beta sequencing. The Qiagen DNeasy Blood Extraction Kit was used to extract genomic DNA from the blood cell samples. The chain employs TRBV4-1 and TRBJ2-7, with the D segment identity uncertain. The TCR was taken from a man aged 55 to 70 in good health and CMV-seronegative. The sequenced sample consisted of PBMCs. The base sequence is TGCGCCAGCAGCTCCCGGGTCGCCTACGAGCAGTACTTC. Translated, it gives CASSSRVAYEQYF.